Listed here is a single T cell receptor beta chain. Measured with immunoSEQ multiplex PCR; TCRdb has only the in-frame clones, and not every one. This table has approximately 410,000 clones, about nine tenths appearing once. J lost 0 bases, V lost 3 bases, and 3 bases had no gene match. Germline CDR1 SGDLS, CDR2 YYNGEE. The length of the CDR3 is 14 residues. The data derive from a study of blood T cell repertoires in COVID-19. Study overall: Sources were T cells, B-cell-depleted T cells, or PBMCs; the material itself was cDNA or gDNA.

This TCR was sampled from a woman aged 25 to 45 with active or convalescent COVID-19. The source material was peripheral blood. The chain has TRBV9 and TRBJ2-7; 7 bases align to TRBD2. CDR3 protein: CASSGGTNSYEQYF. As DNA, the CDR3 is TGTGCCAGCAGCGGAGGGACTAACTCCTACGAGCAGTACTTC.